A single T cell receptor beta chain is shown here with its context. The target antigen is unknown. The data stem from a study of Ad26.COV2.S vaccination and SARS-CoV-2 variants. For the study at large: The study gave Ad26.COV2.S intramuscularly, once or twice 56 days apart. Study outcomes and limitations: Vaccine recipients surpassed placebo recipients in spike-specific TCR breadth.

Some clones are missing from TCRdb's copy, which holds only in-frame ones; the method was immunoSEQ multiplex PCR. The sample has around 350,000 clones, approximately 85% seen once. Treatment given: over 15 received Ad26.COV2.S at low or high dose, single or two shots; a few received placebo; per-sample allocation not given. After the first vaccine or placebo injection, samples were drawn on day 63. Adults aged 18-55 years in Boston included the donor. The V end was cut by 3 bases, the J end by 0 bases, with 17 bases between. The V gene's germline CDR1 is SGHDT and CDR2 YYEEEE. The CDR3 consists of 17 residues.

The chain recombines TRBV5-6 with TRBJ2-3, with D possibly being TRBD2 (5 bases). The receptor's source is a person aged 18-65 years who received the Ad26.COV2.S COVID-19 vaccine or a placebo. The sample in question was peripheral blood, obtained in a trial of Ad26.COV2.S vaccine versus placebo. CDR3 loop: CASSSEDWQTSTDTQYF. CDR3 coding DNA: TGTGCCAGCAGCTCGGAGGACTGGCAAACTAGCACAGATACGCAGTATTTT.